The 16 T cell receptor beta chains presented below share a single source sample, sequenced in a study of blood T cell repertoires in COVID-19. Assay: immunoSEQ multiplex PCR; the TCRdb copy retains only in-frame clones and omits some. The sample carries about 160,000 clones, about 90% recorded once. The specimen sequenced was peripheral blood. Receptors were obtained from a young man with COVID-19, enrolled during active disease.

This clone was observed a few times. The rearrangement joins TRBV10-3 to TRBJ1-2; maybe TRBD1 (6 bases). Trimming left V 4 bases short and J 8 bases short, with 14 bases between. Germline lookup yields CDR1 ENHRY and CDR2 SYGVKD. The CDR3 loop spans 13 amino acids. The CDR3 sequence is CAISGDTIAGYTF. CDR3 DNA: TGTGCCATCAGTGGGGACACCATCGCCGGCTACACCTTC.

V gene TRBV6-6 combines with J gene TRBJ2-7, with a possible D match to TRBD2 (7 bases). Germline CDR1 MNHNY, CDR2 SVGAGI (reference sequence). Trimming stripped 6 bases from V and 2 bases from J, with 14 bases between. The CDR3 contains 14 residues. The DNA of the CDR3 is TGTGCCAGCAGACCCGGGGGGCTCACCTACGAGCAGTACTTC. Its translation: CASRPGGLTYEQYF.

The V gene is TRBV19, the J gene TRBJ2-5, with TRBD2 matching 13 bases. The germline gives CDR1 LNHDA, CDR2 SQIVND (reference sequence). CDR3 length: 19 residues. Trimming removed 1 base from V and 4 bases from J; junction bases left unmatched: 12. The CDR3: CASSIGRSLAGGNGETQYF. CDR3 coding DNA: TGTGCCAGTAGTATAGGACGATCACTAGCGGGGGGGAACGGAGAGACCCAGTACTTC.

The J gene is TRBJ2-5, the V gene TRBV7-2; TRBD2 matches at 8 bases. This CDR3 has 15 residues. From germline, CDR1 is SGHTA and CDR2 FQGNSA. J gave up 4 bases and V 1 base, and 5 bases lay outside the gene matches. CDR3 in DNA: TGTGCCAGCAGCTTAGGCAGCGGGAGCGGAGAGACCCAGTACTTC. Protein sequence: CASSLGSGSGETQYF.

CDR3 region: CASSLVRDTEAFF. The CDR3 region has the DNA TGTGCCAGCAGCTTAGTTCGGGATACTGAAGCTTTCTTT. The chain links TRBV11-2 to TRBJ1-1, with no clear D. This CDR3 is 13 amino acids long. Deletions cut 1 base from V and 5 bases from J, with 8 bases between. Germline-derived CDR1 and CDR2 are SGHAT and FQNNGV.

This rearrangement joins TRBV18 to TRBJ2-3, with D hard to call. Per the germline V gene, CDR1 is KGHSH and CDR2 is LQKENI. V shed 2 bases and J shed 1 base, with 10 bases lying between them. The CDR3 contains 15 residues. The CDR3 region has the DNA TGTGCCAGCTCACCAGATGTAGCTGGCACAGATACGCAGTATTTT. This gives the protein CASSPDVAGTDTQYF.

J is TRBJ2-7 and V is TRBV28; possible D gene TRBD2, 6 bases. V was cut by 6 bases and J by 3 bases, with 15 bases left in between. Germline V CDR1 and CDR2: MDHEN, SYDVKM. CDR3 length: 14 residues. In DNA form, the CDR3 reads TGTGCCAGCAGCCCGGGACGGAGGGTCTACGAGCAGTACTTC. As protein: CASSPGRRVYEQYF.

This chain links TRBV7-2 with TRBJ1-2, with 8 bases fitting TRBD1. J gave up 2 bases and V 5 bases, and 16 bases lay outside the gene matches. The CDR3 covers 18 residues. Germline V CDR1 and CDR2: SGHTA, FQGNSA. The CDR3 loop is CASSLRGDRTLLNYGYTF. CDR3 sequence (DNA): TGTGCCAGCAGCCTAAGAGGGGACAGGACCCTTCTGAACTATGGCTACACCTTC. Full variable domain (missing parts from reference TRBV7-2 and TRBJ1-2): GAGVSQSPSNKVTEKGKDVELRCDPISGHTALYWYRQSLGQGLEFLIYFQGNSAPDKSGLPSDRFSAERTGGSVSTLTIQRTQQEDSAVYLCASSLRGDRTLLNYGYTFGSGTRLTVV.

The rearrangement links TRBV7-3 to TRBJ2-1, with TRBD2 matching over 10 bases. The germline CDR1 and CDR2 sequences are SGHTA and FQGTGA. This CDR3 region has 15 residues. The trim removed 5 bases at V and 5 bases at J, leaving 6 bases unmatched. CDR3 sequence reads: CASSPRTSGNNEQFF. The DNA of the CDR3 is TGTGCCAGCAGCCCTAGGACTAGCGGCAACAATGAGCAGTTCTTC.

The chain is built from TRBV25-1 and TRBJ1-2; tentatively, D is TRBD1 (6 bases). Per the germline V gene, CDR1 is MGHDK and CDR2 is SYGVNS. The CDR3 length is 13 residues. V was trimmed by 6 bases and J by 3 bases, leaving 11 bases between them. In DNA, the CDR3 is TGTGCCAGCAGGGACACAGGGCACTATGGCTACACCTTC. This gives the protein CASRDTGHYGYTF.

This clone has a single count. This rearrangement joins TRBV27 to TRBJ2-6, with a weak D call TRBD1 (6 bases). The CDR3 runs 18 residues. Germline-derived CDR1 and CDR2 are MNHEY and SMNVEV (reference sequence). The V end lost 4 bases, the J end lost 1 base, and 17 bases lay between the germline ends. The CDR3 nucleotides are TGTGCCAGCAGTTCCTACAGGGCTAGGGTTTCTGGGGCCAACGTCCTGACTTTC. Its translation: CASSSYRARVSGANVLTF. The full variable domain, its missing parts supplied by reference TRBV27 and TRBJ2-6, is EAQVTQNPRYLITVTGKKLTVTCSQNMNHEYMSWYRQDPGLGLRQIYYSMNVEVTDKGDVPEGYKVSRKEKRNFPLILESPSPNQTSLYFCASSSYRARVSGANVLTFGAGSRLTVL.

The chain carries TRBV28 and TRBJ1-2; D gene unclear. This CDR3 region has 17 residues. Germline assignment: CDR1 MDHEN and CDR2 SYDVKM. V was shortened by 3 bases and J by 8 bases, with 25 bases between the two germline ends. The CDR3 loop reads CASSFPTAGKVIRGYTF. The CDR3 nucleotides are TGTGCCAGCAGTTTCCCCACGGCAGGAAAGGTTATTCGGGGCTACACCTTC.

The J gene is TRBJ2-1, the V gene TRBV7-2, with unresolved D. Germline V gives CDR1 SGHTA, CDR2 FQGNSA. The CDR3 covers 13 residues. V was trimmed by 3 bases and J by 5 bases, leaving 8 bases between them. CDR3 in DNA: TGTGCCAGCAGCTTTACTAAGGACAATGAGCAGTTCTTC. Residues: CASSFTKDNEQFF.

The chain has TRBV4-2 and TRBJ1-5, with 7 bases lining up with TRBD1. Trimming cost V 6 bases and J 1 base; bases outside gene matches: 6. Germline V gene data show CDR1 as LGHNA and CDR2 as YNFKEQ. The CDR3 extends over 15 amino acids. The CDR3, as DNA: TGTGCCAGCAGTCAAAGGGGGCTGAGCAATCAGCCCCAGCATTTT. Protein sequence: CASSQRGLSNQPQHF.

This clone was found once. The chain uses TRBV10-3 and TRBJ2-1; 7 bases line up with TRBD1. The CDR3 has 15 residues. With V trimmed by 0 bases and J by 6 bases, 5 bases remained unmatched. Germline V gene sequence: CDR1 ENHRY, CDR2 SYGVKD. The CDR3 region has the DNA TGTGCCATCAGTGAGTCACTTACAGGGGTCAATGAGCAGTTCTTC. Encoded protein: CAISESLTGVNEQFF.

The chain recombines TRBV7-9 with TRBJ1-1; 7 positions agree with TRBD1. The CDR3 loop spans 15 amino acids. Germline V gene data show CDR1 as SEHNR and CDR2 as FQNEAQ (reference sequence). With 4 bases clipped from V and 1 base from J, the junction kept 6 bases outside the gene matches. Written as DNA, the CDR3 is TGTGCCAGCAGCTCCTGGACAGGAGCGAACACTGAAGCTTTCTTT. It codes for CASSSWTGANTEAFF.